Presented here are 28 T cell receptor beta chains from one specimen sequenced in a study of post-analysis software for immune sequencing data. Findings of the study overall: About five TRBV segments occurring more often in patients than controls included TRBV5-6, TRBV5-1 and TRBV20-1.

Unique molecular identifiers were built into the TCR beta cDNA libraries. TCRdb reprocessed the PCR reads via MiXCR and lists one record per CDR3 protein. The sample holds roughly 800,000 distinct CDR3 sequences, approximately 50% seen once. Their antigens remain unidentified. The sequencing sample was made of blood. The receptor set was obtained from a girl between 10 and 17 years old with multiple sclerosis.

This clonotype occurred a few times. The V call is TRBV20-1, the J call TRBJ2-7, with 11 bases matching TRBD2. The CDR3 spans 14 residues. Losses at the gene ends were 6 bases for V and 2 bases for J; bases not matched to a gene: 6. Germline CDR1 DFQATT, CDR2 SNEGSKA (reference sequence). CDR3 coding DNA: TGCAGTGCCCAGGGACTAGCGGAGACCTACGAGCAGTACTTC. The encoded protein is CSAQGLAETYEQYF.

CDR3 bases: TGTGCCAGCAGCGTACTGGGGGGGGCTGAGCAGTTCTTC. This encodes CASSVLGGAEQFF. The chain employs TRBV7-3 and TRBJ2-1, with a possible D match to TRBD2 (7 bases). V lost 5 bases and J lost 9, with 14 bases in between. CDR3 length: 13 amino acids. Germline CDR1 reads SGHTA; CDR2 reads FQGTGA.

V is TRBV6-9 and J is TRBJ2-1; D may be TRBD1 (5 bases). Germline CDR1 and CDR2: MNHGY and SVAAGI. Trimming removed 4 bases at V and 0 bases at J, with 10 bases between. This CDR3 is built from 15 residues. CDR3 in amino acids: CASSSLGLSYNEQFF. DNA of the CDR3: TGTGCCAGCAGTTCCCTGGGGCTCTCCTACAATGAGCAGTTCTTC.

This clonotype was found a few times. The V and J genes are TRBV6-1 and TRBJ1-2, with 11 bases aligning to TRBD1. This CDR3 is built from 15 residues. V shed 4 bases, J shed 7 bases, and the junction held 8 bases outside the gene matches. CDR1 is MNHNS, CDR2 SASEGT, per germline. This CDR3 reads CASSGLGQGAFGYTF. The CDR3 nucleotides read TGTGCCAGCAGTGGACTAGGACAGGGGGCCTTTGGCTACACCTTC.

This clonotype was recorded many times. This chain's CDR3 is CASRTGTPRGDEQYF. The CDR3 DNA follows: TGTGCCAGCAGAACGGGCACTCCCCGGGGTGACGAGCAGTACTTC. The rearrangement links TRBV6-5 to TRBJ2-7, with D possibly being TRBD2 (5 bases). This CDR3 region has 15 residues. Between the trimmed V and J ends, which lost 6 bases and 5 bases, there was a span of 20 bases. Germline CDR1 and CDR2: MNHEY and SVGAGI.

This clonotype was counted between two and nine times. V usage is TRBV20-1 and J usage is TRBJ2-4, with TRBD2 as a possible D gene (5 bases). The ends were cut back, 3 bases at V and 6 bases at J, with 12 bases in the middle. The germline gives CDR1 DFQATT, CDR2 SNEGSKA (reference sequence). This CDR3 contains 13 residues. The CDR3 DNA follows: TGCAGTGCTAGGGGGAGAGGGATAAACATTCAGTACTTC. This codes for CSARGRGINIQYF.

This clonotype has only a few counts. The chain combines TRBV7-9 with TRBJ1-4; the match to TRBD1 covers 9 bases. This CDR3 contains 15 residues. The V gene's germline CDR1 is SEHNR and CDR2 FQNEAQ (reference sequence). Germline trimming cut 3 bases from V and 8 bases from J; bases unmatched to any gene: 7. The CDR3 nucleotides read TGTGCCAGCAGCTTCACAGGGGGCGAGGGAGAAAAACTGTTTTTT. Translation gives CASSFTGGEGEKLFF.

The sample holds a few counts of this clonotype. In DNA form, the CDR3 reads TGCAGCGTTATCCGGACAGAGCCCTACGAGCAGTACTTC. This gives the protein CSVIRTEPYEQYF. The rearrangement joins TRBV29-1 to TRBJ2-7; tentatively, D is TRBD1 (6 bases). This CDR3 is 13 amino acids long. V was pared by 5 bases and J by 2 bases, with 13 bases between. CDR1 is SQVTM, CDR2 ANQGSEA, per germline.

In its sample, this clonotype was seen a few times. V usage is TRBV3-1 and J usage is TRBJ2-2; tentative D call: TRBD2 (5 bases). V was cut by 3 bases and J by 5 bases, with 13 bases left in between. The CDR3 is 15 residues long. Germline values: CDR1 LGHDT, CDR2 YNNKEL (reference sequence). The CDR3 coding sequence is TGTGCCAGCAGCCAGGGCGAACTAGAGACCGGGGAGCTGTTTTTT. Translating gives CASSQGELETGELFF.

This chain links TRBV18 with TRBJ1-2, with D uncertain. Germline V gene sequence: CDR1 KGHSH, CDR2 LQKENI. CDR3 length: 14 residues. V was trimmed by 2 bases and J by 1 base, leaving 8 bases between them. CDR3 DNA: TGTGCCAGCTCACCATCGAGAGTTAACTATGGCTACACCTTC. This sequence encodes CASSPSRVNYGYTF.

V and J are TRBV20-1 and TRBJ1-5; D not resolved. CDR1 is DFQATT, CDR2 SNEGSKA, per germline (reference sequence). CDR3 length: 13 residues. Trimming pared 6 bases from V and 3 bases from J, leaving 12 bases between. The CDR3 loop reads CSAPRSPNQPQHF. The CDR3 DNA reads as TGCAGTGCCCCGAGGTCCCCCAATCAGCCCCAGCATTTT.

V is TRBV3-1 and J is TRBJ1-1; no reliable D call. The CDR3 runs 13 residues. V lost 3 bases and J lost 10, with 15 bases in between. CDR1 and CDR2 (germline): LGHDT, YNNKEL (reference sequence). CDR3 nucleotides: TGTGCCAGCAGCCATTTAGACCCCCGAGCAGCTTTCTTT. Its translation is CASSHLDPRAAFF.

The CDR3 coding sequence is TGCAGTGCTAGAGTGGCGGGAGCTGGTAGAGAGACCCAGTACTTC. Protein: CSARVAGAGRETQYF. The chain joins TRBV20-1 to TRBJ2-5; TRBD2 agrees at 7 bases. There are 15 residues in the CDR3. Germline V CDR1 and CDR2: DFQATT, SNEGSKA (reference sequence). J gave up 4 bases and V 1 base, and 9 bases lay outside the gene matches.

This clonotype has a handful of counts. This chain links TRBV20-1 with TRBJ2-5; 7 nucleotides line up with TRBD2. Looked up from germline, CDR1 is DFQATT and CDR2 is SNEGSKA (reference sequence). CDR3 length equals 14 residues. Trimming cost V 0 bases and J 2 bases; bases outside gene matches: 3. The CDR3 loop is CSAREPSGQETQYF. The CDR3 DNA follows: TGCAGTGCTAGAGAACCTAGCGGACAAGAGACCCAGTACTTC.

This clonotype has only a few counts. The chain employs TRBV15 and TRBJ2-4; 7 positions agree with TRBD2. The J call may be faulty, since TRBJ2-5 better matches the DNA end. The CDR3 contains 15 residues. CDR1 is LNHNV and CDR2 is YYDKDF in the germline V gene (reference sequence). DNA for the CDR3: TGTGCCACCAGCAGAAGGAATGCGGGGGTAGAGACCCAGTACTTC. Protein sequence: CATSRRNAGVETQYF.

The J gene is TRBJ1-2, the V gene TRBV27; 7 positions agree with TRBD1. The V gene end was trimmed by 2 bases and the J gene end by 4 bases; junction bases not matched to a gene: 10. This CDR3 region has 16 residues. CDR1 MNHEY and CDR2 SMNVEV come from the germline V gene (reference sequence). The CDR3 sequence is CASSLARGGTVYGYTF. DNA for the CDR3: TGTGCCAGCAGTTTAGCCAGGGGGGGGACAGTCTATGGCTACACCTTC.

The J gene is TRBJ1-2, the V gene TRBV6-1; D is unresolved. CDR3 length: 12 residues. Germline assignment: CDR1 MNHNS and CDR2 SASEGT. Trimming cost V 11 bases and J 4 bases, with 14 bases left between them. CDR3 nucleotide sequence: TGTGCCGGGGAAGCAACGGTCTATGGCTACACCTTC. Translating it yields CAGEATVYGYTF.

The chain employs TRBV6-1 and TRBJ2-1, with D maybe TRBD2 (6 bases). The ends were cut back, 8 bases at V and 1 base at J, with 15 bases in the middle. Germline V gives CDR1 MNHNS, CDR2 SASEGT. The CDR3 is 15 amino acids. The chain's CDR3 is CASSLKGLSYNEQFF. The CDR3 region has the DNA TGTGCCAGCTCACTGAAGGGACTTTCCTACAATGAGCAGTTCTTC.

CDR3 region: CASSQYTGSEQYF. CDR3 bases: TGTGCCAGCAGCCAATACACAGGATCCGAGCAGTACTTC. V usage is TRBV3-1 and J usage is TRBJ2-5, with D perhaps TRBD1 (5 bases). Near its end, the DNA agrees better with TRBJ2-7, so the J call may be wrong. CDR3 length: 13 residues. Germline CDR1 and CDR2: LGHDT and YNNKEL (reference sequence).

This clonotype occurred many times. This rearrangement joins TRBV5-1 to TRBJ2-1; D is ambiguous. Germline CDR1 and CDR2: SGHRS and YFSETQ. V was clipped by 2 bases and J by 4 bases, with 13 bases between them. The CDR3 is 15 residues long. The CDR3 nucleotides read TGCGCCAGCAGCTTTTCGGGTGAAATATACAATGAGCAGTTCTTC. Amino acid sequence: CASSFSGEIYNEQFF.

This clonotype was counted a few times. V and J are TRBV6-5 and TRBJ1-2; a possible D gene is TRBD1 (5 bases). Germline CDR1 and CDR2: MNHEY and SVGAGI. Trimming left V 6 bases short and J 2 bases short, with 16 bases between. This CDR3 has 15 residues. The CDR3 loop reads CASRPPVGANYGYTF. CDR3 bases: TGTGCCAGCAGACCGCCCGTAGGGGCAAACTATGGCTACACCTTC.

The chain uses TRBV29-1 and TRBJ2-7; D perhaps matches TRBD2 (5 bases). The germline gives CDR1 SQVTM, CDR2 ANQGSEA. The CDR3 covers 10 residues. V dropped 6 bases and J dropped 7 bases, with 10 bases sitting between them. CDR3 DNA sequence: TGCAGCGTACACATAGCGGAGCAGTACTTC. It yields the protein CSVHIAEQYF.

This clonotype was counted once. The chain employs TRBV5-1 and TRBJ2-1; D call uncertain. The CDR3 covers 12 residues. In germline, CDR1 is SGHRS, CDR2 YFSETQ. V was trimmed by 3 bases and J by 6 bases, leaving 7 bases between them. The CDR3 DNA sequence: TGCGCCAGCAGCTACCCTAGCAATGAGCAGTTCTTC. This codes for CASSYPSNEQFF.

There are a few counts of this clonotype. This chain connects TRBV6-1 to TRBJ2-6; the match to TRBD2 covers 7 bases. The germline CDR1 and CDR2 sequences are MNHNS and SASEGT. Germline trimming cut 7 bases from V and 0 bases from J; bases unmatched to any gene: 9. This CDR3 spans 17 amino acids. The CDR3 here is CASTWGGESSGANVLTF. CDR3 coding DNA: TGTGCCAGCACCTGGGGAGGGGAAAGCTCTGGGGCCAACGTCCTGACTTTC.

The chain combines TRBV5-5 with TRBJ2-6; 8 positions agree with TRBD1. The CDR3 is 18 residues long. V was pared by 0 bases and J by 0 bases, with 5 bases of the junction left unmatched. CDR1 and CDR2 (germline): SGHKS, YYEKEE (reference sequence). In DNA form, the CDR3 reads TGTGCCAGCAGCTTGGGAGGACAGGGCCGCTCTGGGGCCAACGTCCTGACTTTC. Amino acids: CASSLGGQGRSGANVLTF.

The gene calls are TRBV7-6 and TRBJ2-1; D uncertain. V gave up 5 bases and J gave up 10 bases, with 30 bases separating them. Germline-derived CDR1 and CDR2 are SGHVS and FNYEAQ. CDR3 length: 18 amino acids. CDR3 in DNA: TGTGCCAGCAGCATACGGATACAAGGCACCCCGAGGCCAGCGGAGCAGTTCTTC. The encoded protein is CASSIRIQGTPRPAEQFF.

The rearrangement uses TRBV3-1 and TRBJ2-1, with D unresolved. CDR3 length: 15 residues. V was clipped by 4 bases and J by 8 bases, with 18 bases between them. Per the germline V gene, CDR1 is LGHDT and CDR2 is YNNKEL (reference sequence). The CDR3 DNA sequence: TGTGCCAGCAGCCTCCGGGCTCCGCTGGGCGATGAGCAGTTCTTC. Its protein product is CASSLRAPLGDEQFF.

The chain carries TRBV12-3 or TRBV12-4 and TRBJ2-4, with 8 bases identical to TRBD1. TRBJ2-7 matches the DNA end more closely, so the J call is doubtful. The CDR3 is 15 amino acids. Here the CDR3 reads CASSVGQGSRDEQYF. The CDR3 DNA sequence: TGTGCCAGCAGTGTTGGACAGGGAAGTAGGGACGAGCAGTACTTC.